A selection of T cell receptor beta chains follows, all from one sample in a study of CD8 T cells in Susac syndrome. TCRdb reprocessed the immunoSEQ multiplex PCR reads with MiXCR, giving one entry per CDR3 protein. Of about 400,000 distinct CDR3 sequences detected, 75% to 90% appear once; the ten largest clones hold under 0.15%. The sequencing input was CD8+ T cells from PBMCs. Receptors originate from a human donor with multiple sclerosis. Each CDR3 is given with its conserved first and last residue. D genes are given only for firm matches. Only part of the rows carry a size: once, few, many, or a class if the clone is expanded.

TRBJ2-1,TRBD2,TRBV29-1,NA,CSVPSGRASYEQFF,TGCAGCGTTCCTAGCGGGAGGGCCTCTTATGAGCAGTTCTTC
TRBJ1-2,TRBD1,TRBV6-1,once,CASSDGGQGAYGYTF,TGTGCCAGCAGTGACGGCGGACAGGGCGCCTATGGCTACACCTTC
TRBJ1-3,NA,TRBV3-1,NA,CASSQDLDRDSGNTIYF,TGTGCCAGCAGCCAAGATCTGGACAGAGACTCTGGAAACACCATATATTTT
TRBJ1-2,NA,TRBV30,NA,CAGLPRGENGYTF,TGTGCCGGGCTGCCCCGGGGTGAGAATGGCTACACCTTC
TRBJ2-1,TRBD2,TRBV28,once,CASSFGRDYMFYEQFF,TGTGCCAGCAGTTTTGGCCGGGACTACATGTTTTATGAGCAGTTCTTC
TRBJ1-2,TRBD1,TRBV7-8,NA,CASSQFDLGQGVNGYTF,TGTGCCAGCAGCCAATTCGACCTGGGACAGGGGGTAAATGGCTACACCTTC
TRBJ2-2,TRBD2,TRBV9,NA,CASSVARSAGAVTGELFF,TGTGCCAGCAGCGTAGCTCGATCAGCGGGAGCGGTCACCGGGGAGCTGTTTTTT
TRBJ1-1,TRBD1,TRBV7-9,NA,CASSVNQGAFTEAFF,TGTGCCAGCAGCGTAAACCAGGGGGCGTTCACTGAAGCTTTCTTT
TRBJ1-5,NA,TRBV5-5,NA,CASSLVGAVNQPQHF,TGTGCCAGCAGCTTGGTGGGGGCCGTTAATCAGCCCCAGCATTTT
TRBJ1-1,NA,TRBV6-5,NA,CASSPTYENTEAFF,TGTGCCAGCAGCCCTACCTACGAGAACACTGAAGCTTTCTTT
TRBJ1-2,NA,TRBV3-1,NA,CASSQGETGGYGYTF,TGTGCCAGCAGCCAAGGCGAGACAGGAGGCTATGGCTACACCTTC
TRBJ2-2,NA,TRBV21-1,NA,CASSKLTASNTGELFF,TGTGCCAGCAGCAAACTGACAGCCTCGAACACCGGGGAGCTGTTTTTT
TRBJ2-1,NA,TRBV2,NA,CASSERGTAYNEQFF,TGTGCCAGCAGTGAGAGAGGGACGGCATACAATGAGCAGTTCTTC
TRBJ2-6,NA,TRBV11-2,NA,CAYGANVLTF,TGTGCCTATGGGGCCAACGTCCTGACTTTC
TRBJ2-1,TRBD2,TRBV27,NA,CASRPTLTSGGAGEQFF,TGTGCCAGCAGGCCCACCCTTACTAGCGGGGGGGCAGGAGAGCAGTTCTTC
TRBJ1-5,TRBD1,TRBV6-5,NA,CASSYPPGTGINQPQHF,TGTGCCAGCAGTTACCCCCCCGGGACAGGTATCAATCAGCCCCAGCATTTT
TRBJ1-5,TRBD1,TRBV20-1,once,CSAISPRTGGFYSNQPQHF,TGCAGTGCCATATCCCCGCGGACAGGGGGCTTTTATAGCAATCAGCCCCAGCATTTT
TRBJ2-2,TRBD1,TRBV3-1,NA,CASSPLDREVFGELFF,TGTGCCAGCAGTCCCCTGGACAGGGAGGTCTTCGGGGAGCTGTTTTTT
TRBJ1-5,TRBD1,TRBV18,NA,CASSREVQGAAQPQHF,TGTGCCAGCTCACGGGAGGTGCAGGGGGCAGCTCAGCCCCAGCATTTT
TRBJ1-2,NA,TRBV20-1,NA,CSASYRGYTGYTF,TGCAGTGCTAGCTATCGGGGTTATACTGGCTACACCTTC
TRBJ2-7,NA,TRBV12-3/TRBV12-4,NA,CASSPSARQASYEQYF,TGTGCCAGCAGCCCATCAGCTAGACAGGCTTCCTACGAGCAGTACTTC
TRBJ2-3,NA,TRBV2,NA,CASRQGRYSTDTQYF,TGTGCCAGCAGGCAGGGTCGCTATAGCACAGATACGCAGTATTTT
TRBJ2-2,NA,TRBV28,NA,CASSLFEDTGELFF,TGTGCCAGCAGTTTATTCGAGGACACCGGGGAGCTGTTTTTT
TRBJ2-1,NA,TRBV29-1,once,CSVLQGNRFNNEQFF,TGCAGCGTACTACAGGGCAACCGCTTCAACAATGAGCAGTTCTTC
TRBJ2-3,TRBD1,TRBV2,NA,CASRDTGTGPTDTQYF,TGTGCCAGCAGGGATACCGGGACAGGACCCACAGATACGCAGTATTTT
TRBJ1-4,NA,TRBV28,NA,CASSFDRDNNEKLFF,TGTGCCAGCAGTTTTGATAGAGACAATAATGAAAAACTGTTTTTT
TRBJ2-3,NA,TRBV29-1,NA,CSVEKGAISTDTQYF,TGCAGCGTTGAGAAGGGAGCCATCTCCACAGATACGCAGTATTTT
TRBJ2-3,NA,TRBV19,NA,CASSMAAGTDTQYF,TGTGCCAGTAGTATGGCGGCGGGCACAGATACGCAGTATTTT
TRBJ2-5,NA,TRBV7-6,NA,CASSLASGSRETQYF,TGTGCCAGCAGCTTAGCGAGCGGGTCGAGAGAGACCCAGTACTTC
TRBJ1-1,NA,TRBV4-2,NA,CASSQGNEAFF,TGTGCCAGCAGCCAAGGCAATGAAGCTTTCTTT
TRBJ2-2,NA,TRBV6-1,NA,CASSEGWTENTGELFF,TGTGCCAGCAGTGAAGGTTGGACCGAGAACACCGGGGAGCTGTTTTTT
TRBJ1-1,TRBD1,TRBV28,NA,CASTYPGTGRSASSTEAFF,TGTGCCAGCACCTACCCCGGGACAGGGCGATCGGCCTCGTCCACTGAAGCTTTCTTT
TRBJ1-2,NA,TRBV18,once,CASSPKTARGANYGYTF,TGTGCCAGCTCACCCAAGACTGCCCGGGGAGCTAACTATGGCTACACCTTC
TRBJ2-3,TRBD2,TRBV28,NA,CASSFEREVPDTQYF,TGTGCCAGCAGTTTCGAGCGGGAGGTTCCAGATACGCAGTATTTT
TRBJ2-2,NA,TRBV5-4,NA,CASSFYLDTGELFF,TGTGCCAGCAGCTTTTATTTGGACACCGGGGAGCTGTTTTTT
TRBJ1-2,TRBD1,TRBV6-5,NA,CASSSGQVYGYTF,TGTGCCAGCAGTTCGGGACAGGTATATGGCTACACCTTC
TRBJ1-1,NA,TRBV11-2,NA,CASQNGGPNTEAFF,TGTGCCAGCCAGAATGGGGGTCCAAACACTGAAGCTTTCTTT
TRBJ2-7,NA,TRBV20-1,NA,CSARDTRETYEQYF,TGCAGTGCTAGAGATACCAGGGAGACCTACGAGCAGTACTTC
TRBJ1-1,NA,TRBV4-1,NA,CASSLNRRNTEAFF,TGCGCCAGCAGCCTAAATAGGAGGAACACTGAAGCTTTCTTT
TRBJ2-1,NA,TRBV27,NA,CASRGWGSYNEQFF,TGTGCCAGCAGGGGATGGGGCTCCTACAATGAGCAGTTCTTC
TRBJ1-1,NA,TRBV6-5,NA,CASSYSFFGWGPNTEAFF,TGTGCCAGCAGTTACTCGTTTTTCGGTTGGGGGCCGAACACTGAAGCTTTCTTT
TRBJ2-2,TRBD1,TRBV6-1,NA,CASSPGTADTNTGELFF,TGTGCCAGCAGTCCTGGGACAGCAGATACGAACACCGGGGAGCTGTTTTTT
TRBJ2-2,NA,TRBV3-1,NA,CASSQVPPGGIAGELFF,TGTGCCAGCAGCCAAGTTCCCCCCGGGGGTATCGCCGGGGAGCTGTTTTTT
TRBJ2-7,NA,TRBV27,few,CASSLFRGYEQYF,TGTGCCAGCAGTTTATTCCGAGGCTACGAGCAGTACTTC
TRBJ2-7,NA,TRBV28,NA,CASSSAWGSHEQYF,TGTGCCAGCAGTAGCGCTTGGGGGTCCCACGAGCAGTACTTC
TRBJ2-5,NA,TRBV28,NA,CASSISGVQETQYF,TGTGCCAGCAGTATTAGTGGGGTACAAGAGACCCAGTACTTC